One T cell receptor (beta chain) is described in this entry. The target antigen is unknown. As to treatment: over 15 received Ad26.COV2.S at low or high dose, single or two shots; 5 received placebo; per-sample allocation not given. Samples analyzed were those drawn on day 63 after the first vaccine or placebo injection. Adults aged 18-55 years in Boston included the donor. In the vaccine, an Ad26 vector expressed the SARS-CoV-2 spike of the Wuhan strain. The V gene's germline CDR1 is LNHDA and CDR2 SQIVND (reference sequence). With 1 base removed from V and 1 base from J, the gap between germline ends came to 9 bases. The CDR3 runs to 15 residues. The data belong to a study of Ad26.COV2.S vaccination and SARS-CoV-2 variants. Across the study: Doses of Ad26.COV2.S were injected into muscle once or twice, 56 days apart.

Overall study results and limits: With respect to non-spike TCR breadth, vaccine and placebo recipients were similar.

TCRdb's copy holds only in-frame clones and misses some; the assay was immunoSEQ multiplex PCR. The data show around 450,000 clones, roughly nine tenths seen once. Sequences were derived from peripheral blood, sampled in a trial of Ad26.COV2.S vaccine versus placebo. The chain couples TRBV19 to TRBJ2-3; the D is unclear. The receptor's source is a person between 18 and 65 years old who received the Ad26.COV2.S COVID-19 vaccine or a placebo. For the CDR3, the DNA is TGTGCCAGTAGTATAGGGGCCCGAGGCACAGATACGCAGTATTTT. Translation: CASSIGARGTDTQYF.